Reported below is one TCR beta chain. This CDR3 has 15 amino acids. V was trimmed by 6 bases and J by 4 bases, leaving 19 bases between them. This record comes from a study of T cells after yellow fever vaccination. TCRdb re-analysed the 5' RACE reads in MiXCR, keeping a single row per CDR3 protein. In the table there are about 350,000 distinct CDR3 sequences, less than 9.5% of which are singletons. The starting material was PBMCs, obtained more than 40 days after the first yellow fever vaccination. This rearrangement joins TRBV12-3 or TRBV12-4 to TRBJ2-7; tentatively, D is TRBD2 (7 bases). This TCR was recovered from a man aged 18 to 29 who received the YFV17D yellow fever vaccine. CDR3 amino acids: CASSRGGGIGYEQYF. The CDR3 bases are TGTGCCAGCAGCCGAGGGGGGGGAATTGGTTACGAGCAGTACTTC.